Listed below are T cell receptor beta chains from one sample, sequenced in a study of T cell responses to AZD1222 COVID-19 vaccine. Generated by immunoSEQ multiplex PCR, the TCRdb table keeps only in-frame clones and is missing some. The sample includes around 150,000 clones, roughly 92% seen only once; the top ten take approximately 0.58%. Sequenced material: peripheral blood, taken on day 0 of AZD1222 vaccination. The receptors derive from an adult in good health. Both conserved end residues are part of each CDR3. Part of the rows lack a size; the others show once, few, many or a class for expanded clones.

NA	TRBJ1-2	TRBV9	CASSVGTGDYGYTF
NA	TRBJ1-1	TRBV19	CASISGGMNTEAFF
NA	TRBJ1-3	TRBV3-1/TRBV3-2	CASSPAGRRTIYF
few	TRBJ1-6	TRBV2	CASMETAQSSYNSPLHF
NA	TRBJ2-1	TRBV2	CASNRGYNEQFF
few	TRBJ2-7	TRBV5-6	CASSFRDKTYEQYF
NA	TRBJ2-2	TRBV21-1	CASSKARGQETNTGELFF
NA	TRBJ1-1	TRBV6-5	CASRGLSDTEAFF
NA	TRBJ1-2	TRBV28	CASSLQQGPYGYTF
NA	TRBJ1-5	TRBV5-6	CASSPRGSNQPQHF
NA	TRBJ2-7	TRBV3-1/TRBV3-2	CASSQVSGGEQYF
few	TRBJ1-2	TRBV19	CAISDSGARGYTF
once	TRBJ2-1	TRBV9	CASSVASGRASEQFF
NA	TRBJ1-3	TRBV7-2	CASSLPGGSGNTIYF
once	TRBJ1-6	TRBV6-5	CASSLQESSYNSPLHF
NA	TRBJ1-2	TRBV11-2	CASSPGGGYGYTF
NA	TRBJ1-4	TRBV30	CAYSPRAQGILLGEKLFF
NA	TRBJ1-3	TRBV3-1/TRBV3-2	CASSHNKAASPTSGNTIYF
few	TRBJ2-3	TRBV29-1	CSVEGGLAVADTQYF
NA	TRBJ2-2	TRBV3-1/TRBV3-2	CASSQTGELFF
NA	TRBJ1-1	TRBV5-4	CASSLGVGGTEAFF
NA	TRBJ2-2	TRBV5-1	CASSQRKTAGGFPNTGELFF
NA	TRBJ1-2	TRBV28	CASSSQGARGYTF
NA	TRBJ2-5	TRBV5-6	CASTNRGIGETQYF
few	TRBJ1-2	TRBV2	CASSEALSSLQTYGYTF
NA	TRBJ1-5	TRBV6-4	CASSDLGGDQPQHF
NA	TRBJ1-2	TRBV12-3/TRBV12-4	CASSIDRSYGYTF
NA	TRBJ2-1	TRBV10-2	CASSELQGARGGPSSYNEQFF
once	TRBJ2-2	TRBV11-2	CASSLGRTGELFF
NA	TRBJ2-7	TRBV5-5	CASSLGTDYEQYF
once	TRBJ2-6	TRBV6-6	CASSYSGSGANVLTF
once	TRBJ2-3	TRBV20-1	CSASGGPFTDTQYF
NA	TRBJ2-7	TRBV2	CASSPGTREQYF
NA	TRBJ1-2	TRBV27	CAAFGAGGGAYGYTF
NA	TRBJ2-2	TRBV5-1	CASSTGPPNTGELFF
NA	TRBJ2-1	TRBV7-9	CASSSLRNAEQFF
NA	TRBJ2-7	TRBV3-1/TRBV3-2	CASSQFRTSSYEQYF